Below are 27 T cell receptor beta chains sequenced from a single sample in a study of blood T cells in healthy people across ages. Sample-barcoded 5' priming and a J-beta primer mix drove a second PCR of roughly 6 to 12 cycles. TCRdb used MiXCR to reprocess the 5' RACE reads, holding one entry per CDR3 protein. The sample shows some 760,000 distinct CDR3 sequences, 25% of them seen only once. These same records also appear under a second study, on T cells of mothers and their children.

The sample was blood. Receptor source: a boy between 10 and 17 years old in good health.

The gene calls are TRBV9 and TRBJ2-5, with a possible D match to TRBD1 (5 bases). Judging by the DNA end, TRBJ2-7 fits better; the J call may be wrong. The CDR3 is 15 amino acids. CDR1 and CDR2 (germline): SGDLS, YYNGEE. CDR3 residues: CASSGRHGAFYEQYF. The CDR3 DNA sequence: TGTGCCAGCAGCGGCCGACATGGGGCTTTCTACGAGCAGTACTTC.

The chain has TRBV29-1 and TRBJ2-1; 13 positions match TRBD2. This CDR3 has 12 amino acids. Trimming at V came to 6 bases and at J to 10 bases, leaving 3 bases not matched to a gene. Germline CDR1 reads SQVTM; CDR2 reads ANQGSEA. CDR3 loop: CSVGLAGEEQFF. The CDR3 coding sequence is TGCAGCGTCGGACTAGCGGGAGAGGAGCAGTTCTTC.

V gene TRBV12-3 or TRBV12-4 combines with J gene TRBJ2-7, with D possibly matching TRBD1 (5 bases). V gave up 4 bases and J gave up 7 bases, with 14 bases separating them. This CDR3 comprises 13 residues. CDR3 region: CASSWWGAGEQYF. DNA for the CDR3: TGTGCCAGCAGTTGGTGGGGCGCTGGGGAGCAGTACTTC.

The chain is built from TRBV7-9 and TRBJ1-4; 9 nucleotides align to TRBD1. The CDR3 loop spans 14 amino acids. In germline, CDR1 is SEHNR, CDR2 FQNEAQ (reference sequence). The V and J ends lost 6 bases and 8 bases, in that order; junction bases with no gene match: 7. The DNA of the CDR3 is TGTGCCAGCAGAGACCGGGACAGGGACGAAAAACTGTTTTTT. Protein sequence: CASRDRDRDEKLFF.

The chain recombines TRBV27 with TRBJ2-3; D is ambiguous. Germline V CDR1 and CDR2: MNHEY, SMNVEV (reference sequence). The V gene lost 6 bases and the J gene lost 1 base, with 8 bases spanning the gap. This CDR3 contains 13 residues. The CDR3 nucleotides read TGTGCCAGCAGGAATGAGGGCACAGATACGCAGTATTTT. Its translation is CASRNEGTDTQYF.

This chain links TRBV14 with TRBJ2-3, with a tentative D call TRBD2 (5 bases). The germline V gene encodes CDR1 SGHDN and CDR2 FVKESK. The CDR3 contains 15 residues. The V end lost 1 base, the J end lost 2 bases, and 10 bases lay between the germline ends. The CDR3 region has the DNA TGTGCCAGCAGCCAAGGCGGGCTAGCCACAGATACGCAGTATTTT. It specifies CASSQGGLATDTQYF.

The genes are TRBV7-9 and TRBJ2-7; D gene unclear. Trimming pared 0 bases from V and 2 bases from J, leaving 11 bases between. This CDR3 spans 15 amino acids. Germline values: CDR1 SEHNR, CDR2 FQNEAQ (reference sequence). The CDR3 bases are TGTGCCAGCAGCTTAGCAAGACAATACGCCTACGAGCAGTACTTC. Residues: CASSLARQYAYEQYF.

The chain couples TRBV7-2 to TRBJ1-5; D gene unclear. The length of the CDR3 is 14 residues. V lost 1 base to trimming and J lost 9 bases, with 13 bases between them. Germline assignment: CDR1 SGHTA and CDR2 FQGNSA. CDR3 in amino acids: CASSLGSSLPPQHF. For the CDR3, the DNA is TGTGCCAGCAGCTTAGGCAGTTCGCTCCCGCCCCAGCATTTT.

This clonotype has a handful of counts. The J gene is TRBJ2-7, the V gene TRBV7-2; D is unclear. V gave up 6 bases and J gave up 3 bases, with 18 bases separating them. The CDR3 loop spans 15 amino acids. Germline CDR1 reads SGHTA; CDR2 reads FQGNSA. CDR3 amino acids: CASRPDARTIYEQYF. Written as DNA, the CDR3 is TGTGCCAGCAGACCTGACGCAAGGACGATCTACGAGCAGTACTTC.

J is TRBJ1-2 and V is TRBV10-3; 7 nucleotides agree with TRBD1. Trimming removed 3 bases from V and 8 bases from J; junction bases left unmatched: 15. Germline-derived CDR1 and CDR2 are ENHRY and SYGVKD. This CDR3 contains 16 residues. CDR3 loop: CAISEFETGFMGGYTF. CDR3 bases: TGTGCCATCAGTGAATTTGAGACAGGGTTTATGGGCGGCTACACCTTC.

This clonotype has only a few counts. The rearrangement joins TRBV6-5 to TRBJ1-2, with D unclear. This CDR3 is 14 amino acids long. Germline lookup yields CDR1 MNHEY and CDR2 SVGAGI. V lost 4 bases and J 3 bases, leaving 12 bases between the germline ends. The CDR3 spells CASSSYNRYYGYTF. CDR3 DNA: TGTGCCAGCAGTTCATACAACCGCTACTATGGCTACACCTTC.

Only a few counts were recorded for this clonotype. V gene TRBV28 combines with J gene TRBJ1-4, with 8 bases lining up with TRBD1. This CDR3 spans 15 amino acids. V shed 7 bases, J shed 7 bases, and the junction held 11 bases outside the gene matches. CDR1 and CDR2 (germline): MDHEN, SYDVKM. The CDR3 reads CASNPLDRAGEKLFF. The DNA of the CDR3 is TGTGCCAGCAACCCCCTGGACAGGGCGGGTGAAAAACTGTTTTTT.

In this sample, this clonotype turned up once. This chain uses TRBV20-1 with TRBJ1-5; 7 nucleotides match TRBD1. The ends lost 6 bases at V and 6 bases at J; junction bases unmatched: 8. Germline assignment: CDR1 DFQATT and CDR2 SNEGSKA (reference sequence). The CDR3 runs 13 residues. The DNA for the CDR3 is TGCAGTGCCAACACAGGGGTAGGTCAGCCCCAGCATTTT. Protein sequence: CSANTGVGQPQHF.

This chain links TRBV20-1 with TRBJ2-1; the match to TRBD2 covers 7 bases. The V and J ends lost 6 bases and 7 bases, in that order; junction bases with no gene match: 18. Germline CDR1 is DFQATT and CDR2 is SNEGSKA (reference sequence). This CDR3 has 16 residues. CDR3 loop: CSAALLAAEEWNEQFF. The CDR3 nucleotides are TGCAGTGCGGCACTTCTAGCGGCGGAGGAATGGAATGAGCAGTTCTTC.

This clonotype was seen more than once but under ten times. The chain joins TRBV20-1 to TRBJ1-2, with no clear D. The V and J ends lost 1 base and 0 bases respectively, with 6 bases between them. Per the germline V gene, CDR1 is DFQATT and CDR2 is SNEGSKA (reference sequence). The length of the CDR3 is 13 residues. DNA of the CDR3: TGCAGTGCTAGAGGTCCAGCTAACTATGGCTACACCTTC. Translation gives CSARGPANYGYTF.

J is TRBJ1-2 and V is TRBV7-9; TRBD1 is a possible D gene (6 bases). Germline CDR1 reads SEHNR; CDR2 reads FQNEAQ (reference sequence). The V end was cut by 5 bases, the J end by 4 bases, with 17 bases between. The CDR3 length is 15 residues. DNA of the CDR3: TGTGCCAGCAGCAACCACCTTACAGGGACCTATGGCTACACCTTC. It translates to CASSNHLTGTYGYTF.

The chain couples TRBV4-3 to TRBJ1-5, with D unresolved. The CDR3 length is 15 residues. Germline V gene lookup returns CDR1 LGHNA and CDR2 YSLEER. Trimming cost V 4 bases and J 1 base, with 11 bases left between them. CDR3 sequence (DNA): TGCGCCAGCAGCCGGACCCTCGGGAGCAATCAGCCCCAGCATTTT. This encodes CASSRTLGSNQPQHF.

The V call is TRBV7-9, the J call TRBJ2-1; 11 bases agree with TRBD2. Unmatched junction bases numbered 7, after V lost 5 bases and J lost 4 bases. This CDR3 contains 16 residues. Germline V gene sequence: CDR1 SEHNR, CDR2 FQNEAQ (reference sequence). CDR3 in amino acids: CASSLPLAGGYNEQFF. CDR3 in DNA: TGTGCCAGCAGCCTCCCCCTAGCGGGGGGTTACAATGAGCAGTTCTTC.

The chain employs TRBV5-5 and TRBJ2-1; D gene unclear. V lost 0 bases, J lost 2 bases, and 12 bases lay in between. The V gene's germline CDR1 is SGHKS and CDR2 YYEKEE (reference sequence). The CDR3 sequence is 16 residues long. Here the CDR3 reads CASSLVARPPYNEQFF. The DNA of the CDR3 is TGTGCCAGCAGCTTGGTAGCCCGACCCCCCTACAATGAGCAGTTCTTC.

In regard to this clonotype: The germline gene is not matched at one end of the junction; a read error may be the cause. The chain has TRBV7-3 and TRBJ2-4, with D possibly called TRBD1 or TRBD2 (5 bases each). This CDR3 is 17 amino acids long. Germline lookup yields CDR1 SGHTA and CDR2 FQGTGA. CDR3 in amino acids: CASTPTRQCLAKNIQCF. The DNA of the CDR3 is TGTGCCAGCACCCCAACTAGACAGTGTCTAGCCAAAAACATTCAGTGCTTC.

This clonotype has more than one count but fewer than ten. This rearrangement joins TRBV15 to TRBJ2-1, with 8 bases fitting TRBD2. CDR1 is LNHNV, CDR2 YYDKDF, per germline (reference sequence). CDR3 length: 17 amino acids. V trimming: 3 bases; J trimming: 2 bases; junction bases outside the gene matches: 9. The CDR3 DNA is TGTGCCACCAGCAGCCTAATTAAAGCGGGGGCCTACAATGAGCAGTTCTTC. It codes for CATSSLIKAGAYNEQFF.

This rearrangement joins TRBV4-3 to TRBJ2-7; TRBD1 aligns across 9 bases. The CDR3 has 15 amino acids. J gave up 5 bases and V 4 bases, and 9 bases lay outside the gene matches. Germline CDR1 reads LGHNA; CDR2 reads YSLEER. In DNA form, the CDR3 reads TGCGCCAGCAGCCGAGACGGGACAGGGTTCGACGAGCAGTACTTC. Translated: CASSRDGTGFDEQYF.

The chain links TRBV7-2 to TRBJ2-1; perhaps TRBD2 as D (5 bases). CDR3 size: 15 residues. The V gene lost 2 bases and the J gene lost 6 bases, with 14 bases spanning the gap. Looked up from germline, CDR1 is SGHTA and CDR2 is FQGNSA. The CDR3 DNA reads TGTGCCAGCAGCTTATTGGCTCAGGCGGGCAATGAGCAGTTCTTC. Its protein is CASSLLAQAGNEQFF.

This sequence joins TRBV5-1 and TRBJ2-5; D tentatively fits TRBD1 or TRBD2 (5 bases each). The end of the DNA aligns better with TRBJ2-1, so the J call may be wrong. This CDR3 has 14 amino acids. Germline V lookup: CDR1 SGHRS, CDR2 YFSETQ. As DNA, the CDR3 is TGCGCCAGCAGCTTGCCCGTCGCTAGCACAGGGCAGTTCTTC. The encoded protein is CASSLPVASTGQFF.

The chain carries TRBV2 and TRBJ1-6; 7 bases are a match to TRBD1. The CDR3 totals 15 residues. Trimming took 7 bases from V and 7 from J; bases not matched to a gene: 10. CDR1 and CDR2 from the germline V gene are SNHLY and FYNNEI. CDR3 bases: TGTGCCAGCAAGGGGGCCGGGACCAGGAATTCACCCCTCCACTTT. Translating gives CASKGAGTRNSPLHF.

The chain has TRBV5-1 and TRBJ2-7; 8 nucleotides align to TRBD2. This CDR3 has 17 residues. Germline V gene sequence: CDR1 SGHRS, CDR2 YFSETQ. V lost 0 bases, J lost 12 bases, and 20 bases stayed unmatched. Here the CDR3 reads CASSLEYASGLSHEWYF. CDR3 nucleotide sequence: TGCGCCAGCAGCTTGGAGTACGCTAGCGGGCTATCCCACGAGTGGTACTTC.

This clonotype appeared many times. The chain has TRBV18 and TRBJ2-5; 9 bases fit TRBD1. Judging by the DNA end, TRBJ2-7 fits better; the J call may be wrong. The CDR3 runs 16 residues. Germline loops: CDR1 KGHSH, CDR2 LQKENI. For the CDR3, the DNA is TGTGCCAGCTCACCACCGAAGCGGGACAGGGCCCACGAGCAGTACTTC. Its protein product is CASSPPKRDRAHEQYF.